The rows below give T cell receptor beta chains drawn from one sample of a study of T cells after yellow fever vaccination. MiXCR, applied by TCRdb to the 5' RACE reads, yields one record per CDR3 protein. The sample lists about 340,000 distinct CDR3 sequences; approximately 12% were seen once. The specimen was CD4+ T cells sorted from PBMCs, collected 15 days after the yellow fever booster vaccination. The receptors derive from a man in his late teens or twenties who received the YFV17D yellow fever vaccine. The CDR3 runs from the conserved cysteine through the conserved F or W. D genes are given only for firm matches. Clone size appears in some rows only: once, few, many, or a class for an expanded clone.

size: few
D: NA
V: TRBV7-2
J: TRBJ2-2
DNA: TGTGCCAGCAGCGTCCTAGGTACCGGGGAGCTGTTTTTT
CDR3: CASSVLGTGELFF

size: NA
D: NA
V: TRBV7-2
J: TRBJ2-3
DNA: TGTGCCAGCAGCTTACCCGTGTCTAGCACAGATACGCAGTATTTT
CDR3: CASSLPVSSTDTQYF

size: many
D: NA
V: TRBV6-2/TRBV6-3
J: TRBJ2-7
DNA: TGTGCCAGCGAAGACGGGGGAACCTACGAGCAGTACTTC
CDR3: CASEDGGTYEQYF

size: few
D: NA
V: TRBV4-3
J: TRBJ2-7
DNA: TGCGCCAGCAGCCAAGAAGTCCGGCGGATCTACGAGCAGTACTTC
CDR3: CASSQEVRRIYEQYF

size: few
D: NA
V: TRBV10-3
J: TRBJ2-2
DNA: TGTGCCATCATGGGACAAAACACCGGGGAGCTGTTTTTT
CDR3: CAIMGQNTGELFF

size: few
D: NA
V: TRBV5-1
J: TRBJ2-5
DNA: TGCGCCAGCAGCTTGCCCCCACCCCGCGGGCAAGAGACCCAGTACTTC
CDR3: CASSLPPPRGQETQYF

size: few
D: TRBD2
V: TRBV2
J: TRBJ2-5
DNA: TGTGCCAGCAGTGGGACTAGCGGGCTGGAGACCCAGTACTTC
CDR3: CASSGTSGLETQYF

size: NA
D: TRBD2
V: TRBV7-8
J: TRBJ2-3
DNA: TGTGCCAGCAGCCGGAGGGCTAGCGGGGGGGTGCGAGATACGCAGTATTTT
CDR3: CASSRRASGGVRDTQYF

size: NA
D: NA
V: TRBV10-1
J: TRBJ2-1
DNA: TGCGCCAGCAGTGGAGCGGGCTCCCGGGATGAGCAGTTCTTC
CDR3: CASSGAGSRDEQFF

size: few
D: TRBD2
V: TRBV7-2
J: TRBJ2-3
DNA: TGTGCCAGCAGCTTCTCCGGGGCTAGCGGGGTTCGCACAGATACGCAGTATTTT
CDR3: CASSFSGASGVRTDTQYF

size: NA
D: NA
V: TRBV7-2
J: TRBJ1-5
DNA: TGTGCCAGCAGCTTAGTTTGGGGGCGCGGTCAGCCCCAGCATTTT
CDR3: CASSLVWGRGQPQHF

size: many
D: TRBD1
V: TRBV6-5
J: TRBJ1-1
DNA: TGTGCCAGCACCGAAGCCGGGACAGGGGGAAAAGCTTTCTTT
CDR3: CASTEAGTGGKAFF

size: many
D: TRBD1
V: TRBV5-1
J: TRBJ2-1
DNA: TGCGCCAGCAGCCCTACAGGGGGGTCCTACAATGAGCAGTTCTTC
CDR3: CASSPTGGSYNEQFF

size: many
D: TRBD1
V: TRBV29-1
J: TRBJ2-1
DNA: TGCAGCGTTCAAGGTTCGTGGACAGGCCCCAATGAGCAGTTCTTC
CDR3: CSVQGSWTGPNEQFF

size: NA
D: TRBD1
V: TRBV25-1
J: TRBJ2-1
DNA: TGTGCCAGCAGAGAAGACAGGGCGAGCTACAATGAGCAGTTCTTC
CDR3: CASREDRASYNEQFF

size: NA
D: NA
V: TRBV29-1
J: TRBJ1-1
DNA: TGCAGCGTTGTCCGGAACACTGAAGCTTTCTTT
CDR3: CSVVRNTEAFF

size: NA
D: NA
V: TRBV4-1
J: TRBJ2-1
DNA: TGCGCCAGCAGCCAGGGCCACGGGGAACGGAATGAGCAGTTCTTC
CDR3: CASSQGHGERNEQFF

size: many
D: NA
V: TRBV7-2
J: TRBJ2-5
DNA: TGTGCCAGCAGCTTAGCTGGTCTTCAAGAGACCCAGTACTTC
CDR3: CASSLAGLQETQYF

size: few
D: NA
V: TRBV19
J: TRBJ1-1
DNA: TGTGCCAGTAGTCTGGGTGGGATTGGGCTCACCACTCTTGAAGCTTTCTTT
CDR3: CASSLGGIGLTTLEAFF

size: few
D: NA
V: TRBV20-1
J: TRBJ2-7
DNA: TGCAGTGCCGGGCCTTCCTACGAGCAGTACTTC
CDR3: CSAGPSYEQYF

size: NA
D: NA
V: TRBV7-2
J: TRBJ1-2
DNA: TGTGCCAGCAGCTTAAGTGAGGCCGGCTATGGCTACACCTTC
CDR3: CASSLSEAGYGYTF

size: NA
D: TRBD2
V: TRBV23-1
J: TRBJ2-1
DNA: TGCGCCAGCAGTCAATCCCCCGGGACTAGCTCCTACAATGAGCAGTTCTTC
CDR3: CASSQSPGTSSYNEQFF

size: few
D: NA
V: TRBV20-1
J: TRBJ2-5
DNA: TGCAGTGCACCGTCGACATTCCCGGGGGAGACCCAGTACTTC
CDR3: CSAPSTFPGETQYF

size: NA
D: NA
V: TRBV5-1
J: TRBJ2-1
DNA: TGCGCCAGCAGCTTGGCCGGGGCCGATGAGCAGTTCTTC
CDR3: CASSLAGADEQFF

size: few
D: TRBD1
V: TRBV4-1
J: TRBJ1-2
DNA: TGCGCCAGCAGCCAACGGGACAGAACCTATGGCTACACCTTC
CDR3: CASSQRDRTYGYTF

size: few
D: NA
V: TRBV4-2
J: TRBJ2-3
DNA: TGCGCCAGCAGCCAAGAAAGGGCAGATACGCAGTATTTT
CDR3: CASSQERADTQYF

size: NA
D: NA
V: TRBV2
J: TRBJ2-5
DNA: TGTGCCAGCAGTGATTCGGGGGGCTCCTCGGAGACCCAGTACTTC
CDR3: CASSDSGGSSETQYF

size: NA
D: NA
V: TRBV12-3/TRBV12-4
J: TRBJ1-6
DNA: TGTGCCAGCAGCCGCCAGGGCACCTATAATTCACCCCTCCACTTT
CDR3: CASSRQGTYNSPLHF

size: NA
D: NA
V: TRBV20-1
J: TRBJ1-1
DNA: TGCAGTGCCCTAGACGCCCGCCTAAACACTGAAGCTTTCTTT
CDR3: CSALDARLNTEAFF

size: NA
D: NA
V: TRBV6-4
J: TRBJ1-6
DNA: TGTGCCAGCAGCCCAGGGGTTGGGAATTCACCCCTCCACTTT
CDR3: CASSPGVGNSPLHF

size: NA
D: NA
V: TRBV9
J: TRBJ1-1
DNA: TGTGCCAGCAGCGGGAGCCAGGGTATTAACGCTGAAGCTTTCTTT
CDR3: CASSGSQGINAEAFF

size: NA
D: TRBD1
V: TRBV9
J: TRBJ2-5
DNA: TGTGCCAGCAGCATTGGGACAGGACACGAGACCCAGTACTTC
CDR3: CASSIGTGHETQYF

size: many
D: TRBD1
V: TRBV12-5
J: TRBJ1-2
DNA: TGTGCTAGTGCCCTCCGGACGGGACAGACTAACTATGGCTACACCTTC
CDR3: CASALRTGQTNYGYTF